The rows below give T cell receptor beta chains drawn from one sample of a study of T cell repertoires in cytomegalovirus infection. Their cognate antigens are unknown. TCRdb reprocessed the reads with MiXCR, giving one entry per CDR3 protein. This sample has about 700,000 distinct CDR3 sequences, with 30% to 35% found just once. The material sequenced was cultured PBMCs, taken from culture after CMV antigen stimulation. All receptors come from a human donor in good health (CMV status not recorded). Some clones in this sample may be carry-over from other donors' samples. Each CDR3 is given with its conserved first and last residue. The order of the fields is D gene, clone size, J gene, V gene, CDR3 DNA, CDR3 protein. A D gene is named only where the DNA matches it firmly. Only part of the rows carry a size: once, few, many, or a class if the clone is expanded.

d_gene: -; abundance: -; j_gene: TRBJ2-5; v_gene: TRBV4-1; CDR3nt: TGCGCCAGCAGCCAAGACGGGATCCTCAGGGACTTC; CDR3aa: CASSQDGILRDF
d_gene: TRBD2; abundance: -; j_gene: TRBJ2-3; v_gene: TRBV7-9; CDR3nt: TGTGCCAGCAGTGGACTAGCGAGGGGACGAGATACGCAGTATTTT; CDR3aa: CASSGLARGRDTQYF
d_gene: -; abundance: few; j_gene: TRBJ1-2; v_gene: TRBV19; CDR3nt: TGTGCCAGTAGTCGGACCGTCCAGTTCAGCTATGGCTACACCTTC; CDR3aa: CASSRTVQFSYGYTF
d_gene: TRBD2; abundance: once; j_gene: TRBJ2-5; v_gene: TRBV4-1; CDR3nt: TGCGCCAGCAGCCACCTCCAACTAGCGGCCCAAGAGACCCAGTACTTC; CDR3aa: CASSHLQLAAQETQYF
d_gene: -; abundance: few; j_gene: TRBJ2-6; v_gene: TRBV27; CDR3nt: TGTGCCAGCAGTTTTTCGTCCCGGGCCAACGTCCTGACTTTC; CDR3aa: CASSFSSRANVLTF
d_gene: TRBD1; abundance: -; j_gene: TRBJ1-2; v_gene: TRBV12-5; CDR3nt: TGTGCTAGTGGTTTGGGGCCGGGACAGGGCGTCAATACTTTC; CDR3aa: CASGLGPGQGVNTF
d_gene: -; abundance: -; j_gene: TRBJ2-7; v_gene: TRBV15; CDR3nt: TGTGCCACCCAAAGGGAGCGAAACTCCTACGAGCAGTACTTC; CDR3aa: CATQRERNSYEQYF
d_gene: TRBD1; abundance: few; j_gene: TRBJ1-5; v_gene: TRBV7-8; CDR3nt: TGTGCCAGCAGCTTGCACCGGGACAGGGGGCGGACCCAGCATTTT; CDR3aa: CASSLHRDRGRTQHF
d_gene: TRBD1; abundance: -; j_gene: TRBJ1-6; v_gene: TRBV7-9; CDR3nt: TGTGCCAGCAGCTTAGGCAGGGGGGATTCACCCCTCCACTTT; CDR3aa: CASSLGRGDSPLHF
d_gene: -; abundance: few; j_gene: TRBJ2-5; v_gene: TRBV5-4; CDR3nt: TGTGCCAGCAGCACCGATGCACAAGAGACCCAGTACTTC; CDR3aa: CASSTDAQETQYF
d_gene: -; abundance: -; j_gene: TRBJ2-1; v_gene: TRBV12-3/TRBV12-4; CDR3nt: TGTGCCAGCAGTTTCGGGATGAACAATGAGCAGTTCTTC; CDR3aa: CASSFGMNNEQFF
d_gene: -; abundance: -; j_gene: TRBJ1-5; v_gene: TRBV6-2/TRBV6-3; CDR3nt: TGTGCCAGCAGTTACGGCAGCCCTGTAGATCAGCCCCAGCATTTT; CDR3aa: CASSYGSPVDQPQHF
d_gene: -; abundance: -; j_gene: TRBJ1-5; v_gene: TRBV6-5; CDR3nt: TGTGCCAGCACCCCTCAGGGGAATAGCAATCAGCCCCAGCATTTT; CDR3aa: CASTPQGNSNQPQHF
d_gene: -; abundance: -; j_gene: TRBJ2-5; v_gene: TRBV6-5; CDR3nt: TGTGCCAGCAGTAAAGGAACAGGCTTTGGGACCCAGTACTTC; CDR3aa: CASSKGTGFGTQYF
d_gene: -; abundance: -; j_gene: TRBJ1-5; v_gene: TRBV10-3; CDR3nt: TGTGCCACACTGAAGGGCGAGGGCAATCAGCCCCAGCATTTT; CDR3aa: CATLKGEGNQPQHF
d_gene: -; abundance: -; j_gene: TRBJ2-7; v_gene: TRBV25-1; CDR3nt: TGTGCCAGCAGTGATCCCACCTTTGCAGGAGCCTCGGACGAGCAGTACTTC; CDR3aa: CASSDPTFAGASDEQYF
d_gene: TRBD1; abundance: few; j_gene: TRBJ2-7; v_gene: TRBV11-2; CDR3nt: TGTGCCAGCAGCCCGCCAAGGGGGCCTGTGGAGCAGTACTTC; CDR3aa: CASSPPRGPVEQYF
d_gene: -; abundance: -; j_gene: TRBJ2-7; v_gene: TRBV6-6; CDR3nt: TGTGCCAGCAGTACCGGAAACTCCTACGAGCAGTACTTC; CDR3aa: CASSTGNSYEQYF
d_gene: -; abundance: -; j_gene: TRBJ2-7; v_gene: TRBV3-1; CDR3nt: TGTGCCAGCAGCCACGCTTTTAATGGGGTCTGCGAGCAGTACTTC; CDR3aa: CASSHAFNGVCEQYF
d_gene: TRBD2; abundance: once; j_gene: TRBJ2-5; v_gene: TRBV19; CDR3nt: TGTGCCAGTATGGGCGGGAGGTCGCAAGAGACCCAGTACTTC; CDR3aa: CASMGGRSQETQYF
d_gene: -; abundance: -; j_gene: TRBJ1-6; v_gene: TRBV3-1; CDR3nt: TGTGCCAGCAGCCTCTCAGGGACCACCTATAATTCACCCCTCCACTTT; CDR3aa: CASSLSGTTYNSPLHF
d_gene: -; abundance: -; j_gene: TRBJ2-5; v_gene: TRBV19; CDR3nt: TGTGCCACCAGACCCCCAGGGTCCCAAGAGACCCAGTACTTC; CDR3aa: CATRPPGSQETQYF
d_gene: TRBD1; abundance: -; j_gene: TRBJ1-1; v_gene: TRBV7-9; CDR3nt: TGTGCCAGCAGCTTAGAACAGGGGAGAGTGAACACTGAAGCTTTCTTT; CDR3aa: CASSLEQGRVNTEAFF
d_gene: -; abundance: many; j_gene: TRBJ1-1; v_gene: TRBV7-2; CDR3nt: TGTGCCAGCAGCTTGGCGGGCTCCCACACTGAAGCTTTCTTT; CDR3aa: CASSLAGSHTEAFF
d_gene: -; abundance: -; j_gene: TRBJ1-1; v_gene: TRBV20-1; CDR3nt: TGCAGTGCTAGAGATCGCAGATTAGACACTGAAGCTTTCTTT; CDR3aa: CSARDRRLDTEAFF
d_gene: -; abundance: -; j_gene: TRBJ1-4; v_gene: TRBV6-1; CDR3nt: TGTGCCAGCAGGAGACAGTCCGAAAAACTGTTTTTT; CDR3aa: CASRRQSEKLFF
d_gene: TRBD2; abundance: -; j_gene: TRBJ2-1; v_gene: TRBV6-4; CDR3nt: TGTGCCAGCAGTGACGAGAGCGGGGCTGGTGAGCAGTTCTTC; CDR3aa: CASSDESGAGEQFF
d_gene: -; abundance: -; j_gene: TRBJ1-1; v_gene: TRBV5-6; CDR3nt: TGTGCCAGCAGCTTGGGTGGGGAGTCTGAAGCTTTCTTT; CDR3aa: CASSLGGESEAFF
d_gene: -; abundance: -; j_gene: TRBJ2-1; v_gene: TRBV5-6; CDR3nt: TGTGCCAGCAGCTTGGGATGGGCATACAATGAGCAGTTCTTC; CDR3aa: CASSLGWAYNEQFF
d_gene: -; abundance: few; j_gene: TRBJ1-1; v_gene: TRBV7-2; CDR3nt: TGTGCCAGCGGCCCAAGAGGGGTCAACACTGAAGCTTTCTTT; CDR3aa: CASGPRGVNTEAFF
d_gene: TRBD1; abundance: many; j_gene: TRBJ2-7; v_gene: TRBV7-6; CDR3nt: TGTGCCAGCAGCCCGGTGGGACAGTCTCTGGGCGAGCAGTACTTC; CDR3aa: CASSPVGQSLGEQYF
d_gene: -; abundance: -; j_gene: TRBJ1-1; v_gene: TRBV18; CDR3nt: TGTGCCAGCTCACCGGTTCGAGCTTTCTTT; CDR3aa: CASSPVRAFF
d_gene: TRBD1; abundance: -; j_gene: TRBJ2-1; v_gene: TRBV12-3/TRBV12-4; CDR3nt: TGTGCCAGCAGCTCGGGTCTCAGGGGGTACAATGAGCAGTTCTTC; CDR3aa: CASSSGLRGYNEQFF